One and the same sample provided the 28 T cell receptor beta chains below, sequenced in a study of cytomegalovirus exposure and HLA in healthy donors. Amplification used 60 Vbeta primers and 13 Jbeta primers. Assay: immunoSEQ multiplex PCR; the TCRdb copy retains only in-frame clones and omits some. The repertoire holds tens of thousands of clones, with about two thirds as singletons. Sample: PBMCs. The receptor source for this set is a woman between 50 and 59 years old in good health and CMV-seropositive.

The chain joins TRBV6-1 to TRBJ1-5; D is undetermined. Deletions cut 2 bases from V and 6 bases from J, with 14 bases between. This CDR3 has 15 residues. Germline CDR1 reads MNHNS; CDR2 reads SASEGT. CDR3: CASSESLGTGQPQHF. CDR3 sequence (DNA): TGTGCCAGCAGTGAAAGTCTGGGTACGGGTCAGCCCCAGCATTTT.

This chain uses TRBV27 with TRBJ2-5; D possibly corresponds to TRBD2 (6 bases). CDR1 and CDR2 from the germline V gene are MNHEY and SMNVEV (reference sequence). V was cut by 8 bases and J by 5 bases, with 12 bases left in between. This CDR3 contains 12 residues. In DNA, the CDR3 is TGTGCCAGCGGGAGGCGCCCGGAGACCCAGTACTTC. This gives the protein CASGRRPETQYF.

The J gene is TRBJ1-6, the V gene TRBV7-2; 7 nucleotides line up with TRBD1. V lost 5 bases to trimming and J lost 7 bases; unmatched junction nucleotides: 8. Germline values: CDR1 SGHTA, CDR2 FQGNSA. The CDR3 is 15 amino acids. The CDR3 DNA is TGTGCCAGCAGCCCCGGGACAGAGAGGAATTCACCCCTCCACTTT. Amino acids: CASSPGTERNSPLHF.

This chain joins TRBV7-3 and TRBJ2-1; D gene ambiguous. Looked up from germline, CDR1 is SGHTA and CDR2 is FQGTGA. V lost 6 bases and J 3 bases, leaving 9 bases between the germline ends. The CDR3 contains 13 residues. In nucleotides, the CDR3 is TGTGCCAGCAGTTCAGACATCTACAATGAGCAGTTCTTC. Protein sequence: CASSSDIYNEQFF.

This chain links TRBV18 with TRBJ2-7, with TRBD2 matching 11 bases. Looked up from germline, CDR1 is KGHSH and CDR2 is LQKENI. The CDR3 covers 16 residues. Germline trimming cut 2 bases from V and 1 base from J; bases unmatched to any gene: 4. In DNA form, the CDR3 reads TGTGCCAGCTCACCAGAGACTAGCGGGGTTTCCTACGAGCAGTACTTC. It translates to CASSPETSGVSYEQYF.

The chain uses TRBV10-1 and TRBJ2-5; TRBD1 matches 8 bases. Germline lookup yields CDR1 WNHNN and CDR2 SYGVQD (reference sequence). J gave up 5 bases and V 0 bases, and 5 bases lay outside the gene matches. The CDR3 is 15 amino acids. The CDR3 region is CASSESTGEVETQYF. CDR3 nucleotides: TGCGCCAGCAGTGAGTCGACAGGGGAAGTGGAGACCCAGTACTTC.

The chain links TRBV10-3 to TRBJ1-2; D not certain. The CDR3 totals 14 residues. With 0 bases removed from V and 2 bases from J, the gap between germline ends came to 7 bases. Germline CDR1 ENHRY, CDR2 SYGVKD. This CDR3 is CAISESAGNYGYTF. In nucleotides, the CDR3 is TGTGCCATCAGTGAGTCAGCGGGAAACTATGGCTACACCTTC.

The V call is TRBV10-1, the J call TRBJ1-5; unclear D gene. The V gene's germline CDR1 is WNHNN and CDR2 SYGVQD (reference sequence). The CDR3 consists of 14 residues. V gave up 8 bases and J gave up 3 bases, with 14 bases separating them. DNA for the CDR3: TGCGCCAGCCTAACCGGGATCCCCAATCAGCCCCAGCATTTT. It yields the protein CASLTGIPNQPQHF.

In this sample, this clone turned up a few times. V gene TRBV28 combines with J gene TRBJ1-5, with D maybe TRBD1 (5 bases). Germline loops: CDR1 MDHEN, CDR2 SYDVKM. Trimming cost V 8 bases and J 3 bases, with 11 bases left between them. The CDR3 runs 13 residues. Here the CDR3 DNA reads TGTGCCAGCGCGGGGGTGCCCAATCAGCCCCAGCATTTT. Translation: CASAGVPNQPQHF.

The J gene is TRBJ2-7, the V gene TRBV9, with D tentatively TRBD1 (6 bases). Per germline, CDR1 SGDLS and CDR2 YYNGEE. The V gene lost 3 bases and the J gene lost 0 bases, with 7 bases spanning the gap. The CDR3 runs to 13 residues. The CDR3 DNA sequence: TGTGCCAGCAGCGCGACAGGCTCCTACGAGCAGTACTTC. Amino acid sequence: CASSATGSYEQYF. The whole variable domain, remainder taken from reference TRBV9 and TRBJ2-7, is DSGVTQTPKHLITATGQRVTLRCSPRSGDLSVYWYQQSLDQGLQFLIQYYNGEERAKGNILERFSAQQFPDLHSELNLSSLELGDSALYFCASSATGSYEQYFGPGTRLTVT.

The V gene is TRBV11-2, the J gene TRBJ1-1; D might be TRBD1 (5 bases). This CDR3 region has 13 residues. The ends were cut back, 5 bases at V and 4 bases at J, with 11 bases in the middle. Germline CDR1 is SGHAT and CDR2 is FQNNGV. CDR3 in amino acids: CASSPGGGTEAFF. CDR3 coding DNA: TGTGCCAGCAGCCCGGGGGGGGGCACTGAAGCTTTCTTT.

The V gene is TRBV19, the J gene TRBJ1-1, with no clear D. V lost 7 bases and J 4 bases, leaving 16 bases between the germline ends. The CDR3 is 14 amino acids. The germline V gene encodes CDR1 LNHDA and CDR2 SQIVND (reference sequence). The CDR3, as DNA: TGTGCCAGTACTGCTACGAAGGGAGCCACTGAAGCTTTCTTT. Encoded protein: CASTATKGATEAFF.

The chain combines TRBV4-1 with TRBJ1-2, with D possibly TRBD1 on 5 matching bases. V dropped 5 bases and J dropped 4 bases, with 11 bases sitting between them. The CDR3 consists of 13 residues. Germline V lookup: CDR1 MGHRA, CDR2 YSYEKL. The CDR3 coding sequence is TGCGCCAGCAGCGATTCCGGGGGCTATGGCTACACCTTC. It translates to CASSDSGGYGYTF.

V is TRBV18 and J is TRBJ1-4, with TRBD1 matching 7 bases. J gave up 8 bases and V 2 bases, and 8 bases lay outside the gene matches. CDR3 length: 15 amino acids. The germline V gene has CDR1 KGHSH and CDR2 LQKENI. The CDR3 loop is CASSPDRENGEKLFF. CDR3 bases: TGTGCCAGCTCACCAGACAGGGAGAACGGCGAAAAACTGTTTTTT.

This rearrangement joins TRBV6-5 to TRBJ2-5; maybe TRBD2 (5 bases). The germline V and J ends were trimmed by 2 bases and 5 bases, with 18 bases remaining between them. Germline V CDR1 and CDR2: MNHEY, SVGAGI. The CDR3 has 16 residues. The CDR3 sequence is CASSYPPGRGLETQYF. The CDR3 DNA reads TGTGCCAGCAGTTACCCCCCAGGACGGGGTTTGGAGACCCAGTACTTC.

The CDR3 loop is CASSVRPLDGGGTEAFF. CDR3 coding DNA: TGTGCCAGCAGCGTTAGACCCCTCGACGGCGGAGGGACTGAAGCTTTCTTT. V gene TRBV9 combines with J gene TRBJ1-1; D gene uncertain. Germline V CDR1 and CDR2: SGDLS, YYNGEE. This CDR3 region has 17 residues. The V and J ends lost 2 bases and 5 bases respectively, with 22 bases between them.

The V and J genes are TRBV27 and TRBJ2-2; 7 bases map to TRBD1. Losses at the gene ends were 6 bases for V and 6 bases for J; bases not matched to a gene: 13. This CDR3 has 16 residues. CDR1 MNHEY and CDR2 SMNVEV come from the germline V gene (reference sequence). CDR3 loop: CASSSPLTGSAGELFF. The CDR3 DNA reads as TGTGCCAGCAGCAGTCCCTTGACAGGGAGCGCCGGGGAGCTGTTTTTT.

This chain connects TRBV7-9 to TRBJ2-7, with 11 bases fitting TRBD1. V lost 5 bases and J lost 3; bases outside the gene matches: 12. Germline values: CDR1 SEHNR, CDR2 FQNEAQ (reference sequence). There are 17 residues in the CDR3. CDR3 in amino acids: CASSNFRDRGVIYEQYV. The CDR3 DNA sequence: TGTGCCAGCAGCAACTTCAGGGACAGGGGGGTTATCTACGAGCAGTACGTC.

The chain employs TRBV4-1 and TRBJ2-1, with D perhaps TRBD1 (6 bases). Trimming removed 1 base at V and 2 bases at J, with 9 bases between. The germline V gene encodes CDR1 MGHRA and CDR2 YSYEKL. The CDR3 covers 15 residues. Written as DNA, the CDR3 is TGCGCCAGCAGCCAAGCAGGGGCCACCTACAATGAGCAGTTCTTC. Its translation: CASSQAGATYNEQFF.

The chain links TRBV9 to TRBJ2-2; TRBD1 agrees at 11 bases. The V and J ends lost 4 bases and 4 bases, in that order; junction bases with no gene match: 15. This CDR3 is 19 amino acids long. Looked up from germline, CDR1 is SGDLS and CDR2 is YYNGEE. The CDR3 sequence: CASSLPVFPGQGVTGELFF. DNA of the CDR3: TGTGCCAGCAGCCTCCCTGTCTTTCCGGGACAGGGGGTCACCGGGGAGCTGTTTTTT.

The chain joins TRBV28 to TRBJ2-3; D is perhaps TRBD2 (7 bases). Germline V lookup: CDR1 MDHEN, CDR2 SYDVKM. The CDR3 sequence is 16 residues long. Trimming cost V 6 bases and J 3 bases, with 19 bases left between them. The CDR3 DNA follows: TGTGCCAGCAGAAATAGAGCCGGGGGGCCGACAGATACGCAGTATTTT. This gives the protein CASRNRAGGPTDTQYF.

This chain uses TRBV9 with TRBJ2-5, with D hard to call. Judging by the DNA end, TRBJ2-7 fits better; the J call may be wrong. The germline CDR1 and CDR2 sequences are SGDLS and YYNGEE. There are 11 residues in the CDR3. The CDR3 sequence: CASSDRYEQYF. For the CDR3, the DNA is TGTGCCAGCAGCGACCGCTACGAGCAGTACTTC.

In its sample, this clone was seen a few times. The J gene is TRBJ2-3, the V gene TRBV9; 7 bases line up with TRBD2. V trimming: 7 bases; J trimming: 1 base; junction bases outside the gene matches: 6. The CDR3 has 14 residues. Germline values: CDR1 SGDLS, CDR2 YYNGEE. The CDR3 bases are TGTGCCAGCGGAATTACTAGCGGCACAGATACGCAGTATTTT. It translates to CASGITSGTDTQYF.

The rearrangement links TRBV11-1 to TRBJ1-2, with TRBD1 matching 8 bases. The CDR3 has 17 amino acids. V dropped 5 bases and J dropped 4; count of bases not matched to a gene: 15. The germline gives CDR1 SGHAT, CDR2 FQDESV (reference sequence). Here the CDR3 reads CASSRGTGAVPFYGYTF. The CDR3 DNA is TGTGCCAGCAGCCGTGGGACAGGCGCCGTACCCTTCTATGGCTACACCTTC.

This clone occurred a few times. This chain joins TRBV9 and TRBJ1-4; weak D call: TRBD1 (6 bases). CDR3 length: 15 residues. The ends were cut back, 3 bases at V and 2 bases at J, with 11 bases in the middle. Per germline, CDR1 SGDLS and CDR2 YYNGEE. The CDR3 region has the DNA TGTGCCAGCAGCGCTAGCAGGGGTACTAATGAAAAACTGTTTTTT. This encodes CASSASRGTNEKLFF.

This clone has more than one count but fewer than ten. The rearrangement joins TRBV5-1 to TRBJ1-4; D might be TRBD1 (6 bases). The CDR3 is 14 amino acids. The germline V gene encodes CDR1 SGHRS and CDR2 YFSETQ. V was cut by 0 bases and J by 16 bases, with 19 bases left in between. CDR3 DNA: TGCGCCAGCAGCTTGGGGGACACCGCCGGGGATGAGTTTTTT. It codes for CASSLGDTAGDEFF. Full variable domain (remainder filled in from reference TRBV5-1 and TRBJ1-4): KAGVTQTPRYLIKTRGQQVTLSCSPISGHRSVSWYQQTPGQGLQFLFEYFSETQRNKGNFPGRFSGRQFSNSRSEMNVSTLELGDSALYLCASSLGDTAGDEFFGSGTQLSVL.

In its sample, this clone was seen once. CDR3 in DNA: TGCGCCAGCAGCCACCGACAGGGACCAGAGCAGTTCTTC. It encodes CASSHRQGPEQFF. The rearrangement links TRBV4-1 to TRBJ2-1, with 7 bases matching TRBD1. The CDR3 contains 13 residues. Germline V gene data show CDR1 as MGHRA and CDR2 as YSYEKL. The V and J ends lost 3 bases and 10 bases, in that order; junction bases with no gene match: 6.

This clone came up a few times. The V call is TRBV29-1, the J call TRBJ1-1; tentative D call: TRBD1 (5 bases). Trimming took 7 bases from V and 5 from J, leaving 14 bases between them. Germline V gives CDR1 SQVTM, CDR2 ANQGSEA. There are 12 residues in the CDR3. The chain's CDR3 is CSGRRRGTEAFF. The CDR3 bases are TGCAGCGGCCGCCGGCGGGGGACTGAAGCTTTCTTT.